This T cell receptor beta chain originates from a study of T cells after yellow fever vaccination. A process of 5'RACE template switching, which added a universal primer site and UMIs, was used to make TCR cDNA. TCRdb recomputed calls from the 5' RACE reads with MiXCR, one row per CDR3 protein. The sample lists 200,000 to 250,000 distinct CDR3 sequences; 3.2% were seen once. This CDR3 contains 15 residues. Trimming pared 0 bases from V and 3 bases from J, leaving 7 bases between. Germline V lookup: CDR1 SGHRS, CDR2 YFSETQ. This clonotype was found a few times. The chain couples TRBV5-1 to TRBJ1-6; perhaps TRBD1 as D (5 bases). The specimen comprised CD4+ T cells sorted from PBMCs, sampled 10 days after the yellow fever booster vaccination. The receptor was isolated from a young man who received the YFV17D yellow fever vaccine. CDR3 DNA sequence: TGCGCCAGCAGCTTGGTAGGGGACTATAATTCACCCCTCCACTTT. Protein: CASSLVGDYNSPLHF.